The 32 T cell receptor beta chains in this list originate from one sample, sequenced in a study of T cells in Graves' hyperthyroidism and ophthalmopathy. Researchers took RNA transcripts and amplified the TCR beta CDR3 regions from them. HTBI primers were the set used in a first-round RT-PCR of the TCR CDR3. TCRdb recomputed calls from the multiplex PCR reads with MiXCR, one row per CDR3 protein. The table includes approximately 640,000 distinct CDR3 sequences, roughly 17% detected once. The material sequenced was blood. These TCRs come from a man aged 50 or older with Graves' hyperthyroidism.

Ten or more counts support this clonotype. CDR3: CSVEDYGTGSNGYTF. The CDR3 nucleotides read TGCAGCGTTGAAGATTATGGGACAGGGAGTAACGGCTACACCTTC. This chain joins TRBV29-1 and TRBJ1-2; 9 bases agree with TRBD1. CDR1 and CDR2 (germline): SQVTM, ANQGSEA. This CDR3 comprises 15 residues. J lost 8 bases, V lost 0 bases, and 10 bases had no gene match.

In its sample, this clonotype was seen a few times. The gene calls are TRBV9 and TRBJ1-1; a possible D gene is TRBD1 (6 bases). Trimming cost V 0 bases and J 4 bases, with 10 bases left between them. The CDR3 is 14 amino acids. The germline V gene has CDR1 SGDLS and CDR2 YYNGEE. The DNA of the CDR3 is TGTGCCAGCAGCGTAGACGTCAGGGGCACTGAAGCTTTCTTT. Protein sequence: CASSVDVRGTEAFF. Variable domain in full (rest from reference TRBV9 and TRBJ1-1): DSGVTQTPKHLITATGQRVTLRCSPRSGDLSVYWYQQSLDQGLQFLIQYYNGEERAKGNILERFSAQQFPDLHSELNLSSLELGDSALYFCASSVDVRGTEAFFGQGTRLTVV.

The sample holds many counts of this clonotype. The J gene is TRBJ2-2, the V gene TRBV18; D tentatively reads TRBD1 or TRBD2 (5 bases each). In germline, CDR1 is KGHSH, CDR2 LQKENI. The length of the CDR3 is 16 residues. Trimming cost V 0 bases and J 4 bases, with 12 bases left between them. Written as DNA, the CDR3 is TGTGCCAGCTCACCACCGAGGGCAGGGAGCACCGGGGAGCTGTTTTTT. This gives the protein CASSPPRAGSTGELFF.

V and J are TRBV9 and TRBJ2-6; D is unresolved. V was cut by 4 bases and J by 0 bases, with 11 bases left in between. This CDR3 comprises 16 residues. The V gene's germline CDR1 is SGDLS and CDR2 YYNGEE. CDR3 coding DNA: TGTGCCAGCAGCCTTTGGACGGGCTCTGGGGCCAACGTCCTGACTTTC. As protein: CASSLWTGSGANVLTF.

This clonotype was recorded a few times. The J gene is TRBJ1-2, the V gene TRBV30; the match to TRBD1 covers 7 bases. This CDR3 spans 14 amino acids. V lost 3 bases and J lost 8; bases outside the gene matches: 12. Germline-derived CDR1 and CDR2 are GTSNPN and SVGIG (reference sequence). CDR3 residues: CAWSPRTGLGGYTF. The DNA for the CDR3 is TGTGCCTGGAGCCCAAGGACAGGTCTTGGGGGCTACACCTTC.

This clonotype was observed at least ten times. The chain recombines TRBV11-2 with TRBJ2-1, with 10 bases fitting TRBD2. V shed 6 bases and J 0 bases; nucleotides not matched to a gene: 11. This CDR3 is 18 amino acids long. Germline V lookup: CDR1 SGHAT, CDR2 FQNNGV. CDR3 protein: CASRKLAGSLSSYNEQFF. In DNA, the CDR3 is TGTGCCAGCAGGAAACTAGCGGGATCCCTGAGCTCCTACAATGAGCAGTTCTTC.

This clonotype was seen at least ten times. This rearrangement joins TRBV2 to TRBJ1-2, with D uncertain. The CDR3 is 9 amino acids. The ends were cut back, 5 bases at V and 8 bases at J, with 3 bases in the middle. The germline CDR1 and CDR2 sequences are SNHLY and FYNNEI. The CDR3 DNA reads TGTGCCAGCAGTCGCGGCTACACCTTC. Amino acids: CASSRGYTF.

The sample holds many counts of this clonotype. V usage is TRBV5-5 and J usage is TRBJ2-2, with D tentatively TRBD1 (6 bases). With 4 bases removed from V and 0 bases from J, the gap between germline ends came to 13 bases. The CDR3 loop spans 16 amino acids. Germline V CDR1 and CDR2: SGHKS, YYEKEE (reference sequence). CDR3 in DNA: TGTGCCAGCAGCCGAGGACAGCCCGCGAACACCGGGGAGCTGTTTTTT. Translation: CASSRGQPANTGELFF.

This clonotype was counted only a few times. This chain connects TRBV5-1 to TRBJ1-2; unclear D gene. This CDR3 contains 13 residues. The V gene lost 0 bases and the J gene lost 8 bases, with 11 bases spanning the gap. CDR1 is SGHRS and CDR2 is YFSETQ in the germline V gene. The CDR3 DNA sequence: TGCGCCAGCAGCTTGGGACGGAGTCTAGGCTACACCTTC. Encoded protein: CASSLGRSLGYTF.

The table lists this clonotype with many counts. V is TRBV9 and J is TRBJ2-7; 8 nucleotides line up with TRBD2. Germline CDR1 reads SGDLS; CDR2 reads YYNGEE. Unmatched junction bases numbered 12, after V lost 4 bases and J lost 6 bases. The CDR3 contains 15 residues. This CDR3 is CASSLSGTSEGEQYF. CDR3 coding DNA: TGTGCCAGCAGCCTCTCCGGGACTAGTGAGGGCGAGCAGTACTTC.

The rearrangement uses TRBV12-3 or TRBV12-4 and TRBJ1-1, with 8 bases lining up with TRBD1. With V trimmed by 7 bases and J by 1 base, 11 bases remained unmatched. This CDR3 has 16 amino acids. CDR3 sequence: CASTPGGQGANTEAFF. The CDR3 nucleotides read TGTGCCAGCACCCCAGGGGGCCAGGGCGCGAACACTGAAGCTTTCTTT.

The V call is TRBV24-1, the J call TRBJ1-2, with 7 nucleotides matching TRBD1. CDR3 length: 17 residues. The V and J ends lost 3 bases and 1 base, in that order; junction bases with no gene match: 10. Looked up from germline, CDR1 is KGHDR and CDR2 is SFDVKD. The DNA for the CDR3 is TGTGCCACCAGTGATCCTGCACAGGGGCCGAATAACTATGGCTACACCTTC. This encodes CATSDPAQGPNNYGYTF.

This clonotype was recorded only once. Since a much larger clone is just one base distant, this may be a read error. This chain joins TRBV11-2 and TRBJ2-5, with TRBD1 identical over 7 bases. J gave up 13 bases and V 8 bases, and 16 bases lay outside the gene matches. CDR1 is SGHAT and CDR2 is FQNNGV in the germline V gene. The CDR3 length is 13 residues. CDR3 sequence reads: CASGRGQLATGYF. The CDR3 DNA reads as TGTGCCAGCGGCCGGGGACAGCTAGCTACGGGGTACTTC.

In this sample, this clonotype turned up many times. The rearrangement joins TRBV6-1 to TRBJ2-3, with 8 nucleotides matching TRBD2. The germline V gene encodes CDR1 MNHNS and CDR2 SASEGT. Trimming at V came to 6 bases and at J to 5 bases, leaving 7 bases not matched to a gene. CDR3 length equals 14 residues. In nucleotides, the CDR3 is TGTGCCAGCAGCTCAGCGGGAGCTAGAGATACGCAGTATTTT. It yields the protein CASSSAGARDTQYF.

CDR3 in DNA: TGTGCCAGCAGTTCCGCCCAACAGATTACCTACGAGCAGTACTTC. Its protein product is CASSSAQQITYEQYF. The J gene is TRBJ2-7, the V gene TRBV28; D is uncertain. The CDR3 has 15 residues. Germline lookup yields CDR1 MDHEN and CDR2 SYDVKM. Trimming shortened V by 4 bases and J by 2 bases, and 15 bases separated the two germline ends.

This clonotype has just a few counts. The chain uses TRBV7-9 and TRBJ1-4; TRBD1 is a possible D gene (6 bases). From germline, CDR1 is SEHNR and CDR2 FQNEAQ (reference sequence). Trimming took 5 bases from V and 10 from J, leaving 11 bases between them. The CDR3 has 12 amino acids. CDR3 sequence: CASSQLTGKLFF. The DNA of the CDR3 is TGTGCCAGCAGCCAACTGACAGGAAAACTGTTTTTT.

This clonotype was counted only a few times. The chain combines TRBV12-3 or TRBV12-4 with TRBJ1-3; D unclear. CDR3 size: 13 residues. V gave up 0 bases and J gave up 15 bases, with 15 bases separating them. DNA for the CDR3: TGTGCCAGCAGTTTAGCGCCGCCACCCGATACATATTTT. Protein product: CASSLAPPPDTYF.

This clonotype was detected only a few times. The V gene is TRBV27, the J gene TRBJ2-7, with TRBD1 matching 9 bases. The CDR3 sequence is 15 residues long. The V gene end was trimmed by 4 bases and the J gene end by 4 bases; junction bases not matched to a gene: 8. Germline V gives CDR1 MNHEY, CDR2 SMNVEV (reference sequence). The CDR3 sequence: CASSSPGTGMYEQYF. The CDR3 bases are TGTGCCAGCAGTTCCCCCGGGACAGGGATGTACGAGCAGTACTTC.

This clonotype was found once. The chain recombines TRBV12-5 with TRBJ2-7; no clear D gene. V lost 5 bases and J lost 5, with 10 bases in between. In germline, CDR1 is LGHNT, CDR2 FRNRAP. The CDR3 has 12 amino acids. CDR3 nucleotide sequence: TGTGCTAGTGGTATCGGTGTAAACGAGCAGTACTTC. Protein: CASGIGVNEQYF.

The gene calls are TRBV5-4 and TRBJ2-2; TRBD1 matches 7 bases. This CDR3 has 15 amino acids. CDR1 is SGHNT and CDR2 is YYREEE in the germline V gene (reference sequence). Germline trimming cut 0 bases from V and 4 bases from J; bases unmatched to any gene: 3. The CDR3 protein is CASSLGDRATGELFF. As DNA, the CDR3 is TGTGCCAGCAGCTTGGGCGACAGGGCCACCGGGGAGCTGTTTTTT.

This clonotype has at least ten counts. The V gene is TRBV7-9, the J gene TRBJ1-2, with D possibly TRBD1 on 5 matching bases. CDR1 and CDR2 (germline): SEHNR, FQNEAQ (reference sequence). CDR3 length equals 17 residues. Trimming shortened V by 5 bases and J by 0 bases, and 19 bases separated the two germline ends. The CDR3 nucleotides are TGTGCCAGCAGCCCGTATAGGGACCGCCGATCTAACTATGGCTACACCTTC. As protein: CASSPYRDRRSNYGYTF.

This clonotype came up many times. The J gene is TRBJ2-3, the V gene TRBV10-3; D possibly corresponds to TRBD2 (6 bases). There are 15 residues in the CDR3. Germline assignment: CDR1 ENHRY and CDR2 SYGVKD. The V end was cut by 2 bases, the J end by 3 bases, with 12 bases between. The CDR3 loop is CAISEPGASTDTQYF. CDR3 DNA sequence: TGTGCCATCAGTGAGCCGGGAGCTTCGACAGATACGCAGTATTTT.

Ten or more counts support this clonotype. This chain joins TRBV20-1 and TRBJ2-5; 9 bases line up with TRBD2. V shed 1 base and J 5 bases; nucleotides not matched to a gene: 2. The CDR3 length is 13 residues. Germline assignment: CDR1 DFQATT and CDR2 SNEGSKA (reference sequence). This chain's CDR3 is CSARVSGSETQYF. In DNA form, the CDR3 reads TGCAGTGCTAGAGTTAGCGGGAGTGAGACCCAGTACTTC.

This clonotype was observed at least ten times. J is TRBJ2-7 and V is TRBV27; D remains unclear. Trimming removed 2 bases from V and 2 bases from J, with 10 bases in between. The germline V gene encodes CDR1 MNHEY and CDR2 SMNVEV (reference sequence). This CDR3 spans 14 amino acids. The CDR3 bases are TGTGCCAGCAGTTTAGACGGCTCAGCCTACGAGCAGTACTTC. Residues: CASSLDGSAYEQYF.

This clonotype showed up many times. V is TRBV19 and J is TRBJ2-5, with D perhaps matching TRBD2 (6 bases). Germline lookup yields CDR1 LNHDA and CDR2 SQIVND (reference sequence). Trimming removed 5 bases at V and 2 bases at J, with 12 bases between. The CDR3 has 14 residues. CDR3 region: CASSLRDLQETQYF. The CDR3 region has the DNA TGTGCCAGTAGTCTCCGGGACTTACAAGAGACCCAGTACTTC. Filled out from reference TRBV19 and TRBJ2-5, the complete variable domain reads DGGITQSPKYLFRKEGQNVTLSCEQNLNHDAMYWYRQDPGQGLRLIYYSQIVNDFQKGDIAEGYSVSREKKESFPLTVTSAQKNPTAFYLCASSLRDLQETQYFGPGTRLLVL.

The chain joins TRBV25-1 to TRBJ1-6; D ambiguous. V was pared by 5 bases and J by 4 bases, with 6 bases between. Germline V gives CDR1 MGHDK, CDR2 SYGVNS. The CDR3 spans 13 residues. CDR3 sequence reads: CASSSRYNSPLHF. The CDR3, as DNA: TGTGCCAGCAGTAGCCGGTATAATTCACCCCTCCACTTT.

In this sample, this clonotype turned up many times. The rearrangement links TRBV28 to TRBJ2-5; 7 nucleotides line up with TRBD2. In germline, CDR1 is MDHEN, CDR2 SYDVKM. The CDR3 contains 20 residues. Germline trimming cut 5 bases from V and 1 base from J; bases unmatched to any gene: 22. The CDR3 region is CASSPPVDTALAVSQETQYF. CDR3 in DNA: TGTGCCAGCAGTCCCCCGGTGGACACGGCCCTAGCGGTATCCCAAGAGACCCAGTACTTC.

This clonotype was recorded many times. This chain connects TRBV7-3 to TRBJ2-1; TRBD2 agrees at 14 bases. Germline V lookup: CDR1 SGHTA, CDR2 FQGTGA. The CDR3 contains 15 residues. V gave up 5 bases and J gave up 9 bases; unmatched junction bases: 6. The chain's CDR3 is CASSPGTSGSFEQFF. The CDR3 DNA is TGTGCCAGCAGCCCCGGGACTAGCGGGAGTTTTGAGCAGTTCTTC.

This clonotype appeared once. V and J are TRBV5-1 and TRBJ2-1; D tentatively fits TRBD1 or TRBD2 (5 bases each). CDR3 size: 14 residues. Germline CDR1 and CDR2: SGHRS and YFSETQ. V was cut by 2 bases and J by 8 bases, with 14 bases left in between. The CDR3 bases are TGCGCCAGCAGCTTTACAGCCGGGACCCATGAGCAGTTCTTC. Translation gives CASSFTAGTHEQFF. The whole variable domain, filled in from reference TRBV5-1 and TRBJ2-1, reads KAGVTQTPRYLIKTRGQQVTLSCSPISGHRSVSWYQQTPGQGLQFLFEYFSETQRNKGNFPGRFSGRQFSNSRSEMNVSTLELGDSALYLCASSFTAGTHEQFFGPGTRLTVL.

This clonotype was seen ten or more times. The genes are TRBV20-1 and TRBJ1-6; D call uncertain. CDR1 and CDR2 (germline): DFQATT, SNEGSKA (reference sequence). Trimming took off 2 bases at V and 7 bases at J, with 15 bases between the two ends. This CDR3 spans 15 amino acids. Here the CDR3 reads CSARRRRQPNSPLHF. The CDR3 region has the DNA TGCAGTGCTAGAAGGAGGAGGCAGCCGAATTCACCCCTCCACTTT.

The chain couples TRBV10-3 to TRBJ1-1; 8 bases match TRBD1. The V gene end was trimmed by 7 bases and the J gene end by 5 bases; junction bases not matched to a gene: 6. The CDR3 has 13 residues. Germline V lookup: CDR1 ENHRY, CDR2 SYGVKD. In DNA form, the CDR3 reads TGTGCCATCAAGCCAGGGGGCCTGACTGAAGCTTTCTTT. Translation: CAIKPGGLTEAFF.

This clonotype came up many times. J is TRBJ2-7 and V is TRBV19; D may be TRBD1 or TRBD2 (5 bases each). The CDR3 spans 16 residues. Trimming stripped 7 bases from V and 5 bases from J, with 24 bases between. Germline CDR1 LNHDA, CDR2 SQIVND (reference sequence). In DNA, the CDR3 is TGTGCCAGTATGGGGCTTCGCGGGCGAGCGTATAACGAGCAGTACTTC. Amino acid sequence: CASMGLRGRAYNEQYF.